Included here is one T cell receptor (beta chain) sequence, with context. Its antigen is not known. CDR3 length: 17 amino acids. Germline V CDR1 and CDR2: LNHDA, SQIVND (reference sequence). The V and J ends lost 5 bases and 6 bases, in that order; junction bases with no gene match: 16. The entry originates in a study of T cell responses to AZD1222 COVID-19 vaccine. In the study overall: Second-dose intervals near 4 or 12 weeks were combined. Study-wide results and caveats: Spike was spanned by vaccine-associated CD4 TCRs, with dominance at 160-218 and 743-854.

Clones were sequenced by immunoSEQ multiplex PCR, and TCRdb holds only the in-frame ones, with some missing. The sample consists of around 100,000 clones, around 90% of them appearing once. This specimen consisted of peripheral blood, obtained on day 0 of AZD1222 vaccination. The receptor was isolated from an adult in good health. V is TRBV19 and J is TRBJ2-7; TRBD2 aligns across 10 bases. CDR3 bases: TGTGCCAGTAGTCCACGCCCTCCCCTAGCGGGAGTTGTCGAGCAGTACTTC. This sequence encodes CASSPRPPLAGVVEQYF. Full variable domain (remainder filled in from reference TRBV19 and TRBJ2-7): DGGITQSPKYLFRKEGQNVTLSCEQNLNHDAMYWYRQDPGQGLRLIYYSQIVNDFQKGDIAEGYSVSREKKESFPLTVTSAQKNPTAFYLCASSPRPPLAGVVEQYFGPGTRLTVT.